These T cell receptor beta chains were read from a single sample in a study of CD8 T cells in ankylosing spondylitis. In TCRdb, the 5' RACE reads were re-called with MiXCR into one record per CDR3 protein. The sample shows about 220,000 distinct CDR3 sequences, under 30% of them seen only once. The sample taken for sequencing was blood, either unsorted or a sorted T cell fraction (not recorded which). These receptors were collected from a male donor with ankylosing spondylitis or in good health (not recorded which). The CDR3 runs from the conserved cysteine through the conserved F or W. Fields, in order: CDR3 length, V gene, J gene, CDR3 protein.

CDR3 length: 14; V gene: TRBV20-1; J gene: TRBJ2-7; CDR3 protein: CSAGEWGAGHEQYF
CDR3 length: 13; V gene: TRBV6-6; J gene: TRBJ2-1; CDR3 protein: CASRPGLHNEQFF
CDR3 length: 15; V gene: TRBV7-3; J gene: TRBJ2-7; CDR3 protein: CASSLTGGASYEQYF
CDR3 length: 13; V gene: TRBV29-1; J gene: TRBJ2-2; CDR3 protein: CSGGAENTGELFF
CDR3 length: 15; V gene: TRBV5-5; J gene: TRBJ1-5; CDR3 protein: CASSLGTGINQPQHF
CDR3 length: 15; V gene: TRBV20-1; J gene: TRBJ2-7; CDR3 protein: CSARDRLAGGYEQYF
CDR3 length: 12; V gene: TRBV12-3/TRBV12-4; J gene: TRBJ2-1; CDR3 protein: CASRQPYNEQFF
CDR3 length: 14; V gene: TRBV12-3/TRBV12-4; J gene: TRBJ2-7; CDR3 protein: CASTVAGPSYEQYF
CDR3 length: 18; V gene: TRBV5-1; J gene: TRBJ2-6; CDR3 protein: CASSPGWGHDSGANVLTF
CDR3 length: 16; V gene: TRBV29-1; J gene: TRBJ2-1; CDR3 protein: CSVEEVARLAWHEQFF
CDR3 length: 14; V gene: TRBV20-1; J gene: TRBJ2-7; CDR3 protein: CSARDLGTVYEQYF
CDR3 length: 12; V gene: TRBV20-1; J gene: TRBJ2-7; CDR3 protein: CSASRQAYEQYF
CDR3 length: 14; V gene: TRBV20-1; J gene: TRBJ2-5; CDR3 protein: CSARDLVYSETQYF
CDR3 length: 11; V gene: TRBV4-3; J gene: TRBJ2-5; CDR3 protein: CASGQTGTQYF
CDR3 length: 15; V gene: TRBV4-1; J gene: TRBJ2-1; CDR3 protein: CASRPGTTMVNEQFF
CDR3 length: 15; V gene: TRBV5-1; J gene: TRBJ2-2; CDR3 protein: CASSLLVGDTGELFF
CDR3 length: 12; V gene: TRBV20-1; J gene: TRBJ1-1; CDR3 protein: CSAPSGNTEAFF
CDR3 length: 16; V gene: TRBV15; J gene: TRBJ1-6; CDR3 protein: CATSRGPASANSPLHF
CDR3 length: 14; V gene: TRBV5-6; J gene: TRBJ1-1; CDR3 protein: CASSWRRPQPEAFF
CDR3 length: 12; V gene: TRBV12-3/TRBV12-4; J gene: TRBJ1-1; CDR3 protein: CAGQGPYTEAFF
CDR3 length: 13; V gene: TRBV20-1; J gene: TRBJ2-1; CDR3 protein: CSASRNEREKRFF
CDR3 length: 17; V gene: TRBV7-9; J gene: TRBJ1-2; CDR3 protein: CASSRRPGTALEYGYTF